This TCR beta chain was identified during a study of graft-versus-host responses after intestinal transplantation. About the research overall: In this cohort, recipients had multivisceral, liver-intestinal, or isolated intestinal transplants.

Remarks on this clone: Its target is unknown.

V was pared by 2 bases and J by 2 bases, with 13 bases between. Germline V gives CDR1 SGHVS, CDR2 FQNEAQ. The CDR3 is made up of 15 amino acids. Some clones are missing from TCRdb's copy, which holds only in-frame ones; the method was immunoSEQ multiplex PCR. The table includes some 120,000 clones, approximately 90% detected once. Study-wide results and limits: GvH clones were identified in recipient marrow, with some first appearing in ileum or blood.

The chain is built from TRBV7-8 and TRBJ2-7; D ambiguous. The sequence came from a human donor who received an intestinal transplant. Sequences were derived from unstimulated CD4+ T cells sorted from spleen or lymph node cells, sampled before intestinal transplant. CDR3 residues: CASSLFFAPPYEQYF. In DNA, the CDR3 is TGTGCCAGCAGCTTATTTTTCGCGCCCCCCTACGAGCAGTACTTC.